The 27 T cell receptor beta chains listed next were all sequenced from one sample in a study of cytomegalovirus exposure and HLA in healthy donors. The PCR contained 60 Vbeta and 13 Jbeta primers. Assay: immunoSEQ multiplex PCR; the TCRdb copy retains only in-frame clones and omits some. Of about 100,000 clones in the sample, around 73% are singletons; the top ten hold about 3.7%. Material: PBMCs. Receptors were obtained from a man aged 40-49 years in good health and CMV-seronegative.

The chain recombines TRBV29-1 with TRBJ2-7, with D possibly TRBD2 on 6 matching bases. The V gene's germline CDR1 is SQVTM and CDR2 ANQGSEA. Trimming pared 4 bases from V and 5 bases from J, leaving 12 bases between. The CDR3 is 12 amino acids. The CDR3 loop reads CSVGGGSHEQYF. The DNA of the CDR3 is TGCAGCGTTGGTGGGGGGTCCCACGAGCAGTACTTC.

The chain carries TRBV27 and TRBJ2-7; D is uncertain. This CDR3 region has 13 residues. V lost 3 bases, J lost 4 bases, and 10 bases lay in between. Per germline, CDR1 MNHEY and CDR2 SMNVEV (reference sequence). The CDR3: CASSFGRKYEQYF. The CDR3 DNA sequence: TGTGCCAGCAGTTTTGGCAGGAAATACGAGCAGTACTTC.

The rearrangement joins TRBV15 to TRBJ2-7, with D possibly being TRBD1 (6 bases). V dropped 5 bases and J dropped 0 bases, with 11 bases sitting between them. This CDR3 is built from 14 residues. Germline loops: CDR1 LNHNV, CDR2 YYDKDF (reference sequence). This CDR3 is CATSLPDSSYEQYF. DNA of the CDR3: TGTGCCACCAGCCTCCCGGACAGCTCCTACGAGCAGTACTTC. The full variable domain, with the rest looked up from reference TRBV15 and TRBJ2-7, is DAMVIQNPRYQVTQFGKPVTLSCSQTLNHNVMYWYQQKSSQAPKLLFHYYDKDFNNEADTPDNFQSRRPNTSFCFLDIRSPGLGDTAMYLCATSLPDSSYEQYFGPGTRLTVT.

The CDR3 spells CASSQEGGQQATQYF. The CDR3 region has the DNA TGTGCCAGCAGCCAAGAGGGGGGGCAGCAGGCTACGCAGTATTTT. J is TRBJ2-3 and V is TRBV4-2, with D possibly being TRBD2 (7 bases). Trimming pared 0 bases from V and 8 bases from J, leaving 15 bases between. The CDR3 length is 15 residues. Germline V gene lookup returns CDR1 LGHNA and CDR2 YNFKEQ.

The count of this clone is one. This rearrangement joins TRBV18 to TRBJ1-5; maybe TRBD1 (6 bases). Germline CDR1 is KGHSH and CDR2 is LQKENI. This CDR3 has 15 amino acids. Trimming took 4 bases from V and 9 from J, leaving 19 bases between them. CDR3 sequence reads: CASSLRRTAEPPQHF. In DNA form, the CDR3 reads TGTGCCAGCTCACTAAGAAGGACAGCGGAACCGCCCCAGCATTTT.

The chain uses TRBV5-6 and TRBJ1-1; perhaps TRBD1 as D (5 bases). The V gene lost 2 bases and the J gene lost 0 bases, with 8 bases spanning the gap. The CDR3 is 14 residues long. CDR1 and CDR2 from the germline V gene are SGHDT and YYEEEE. CDR3 amino acids: CASSFGGMNTEAFF. Written as DNA, the CDR3 is TGTGCCAGCAGCTTCGGGGGGATGAACACTGAAGCTTTCTTT.

V and J are TRBV4-1 and TRBJ2-4; 7 bases agree with TRBD1. The CDR3 totals 14 residues. Germline-derived CDR1 and CDR2 are MGHRA and YSYEKL. V gave up 4 bases and J gave up 6 bases; unmatched junction bases: 6. As DNA, the CDR3 is TGCGCCAGCAGCCCAACTTGGGACAGAAACATTCAGTACTTC. Residues: CASSPTWDRNIQYF.

The genes are TRBV2 and TRBJ2-3; 9 nucleotides agree with TRBD2. CDR3 size: 14 residues. The V gene end was trimmed by 6 bases and the J gene end by 9 bases; junction bases not matched to a gene: 10. CDR1 is SNHLY and CDR2 is FYNNEI in the germline V gene. The CDR3: CASRWSAGGGTQYF. In DNA, the CDR3 is TGTGCCAGCAGATGGTCAGCGGGGGGCGGCACGCAGTATTTT.

Only one count was recorded for this clone. The V call is TRBV6-5, the J call TRBJ1-1, with D uncertain. The ends were cut back, 0 bases at V and 0 bases at J, with 8 bases in the middle. Per the germline V gene, CDR1 is MNHEY and CDR2 is SVGAGI. The length of the CDR3 is 15 residues. Written as DNA, the CDR3 is TGTGCCAGCAGTTACTCGTACAGAATGAACACTGAAGCTTTCTTT. Translated: CASSYSYRMNTEAFF.

The rearrangement links TRBV6-5 to TRBJ2-5; weak D call: TRBD1 (5 bases). V lost 8 bases and J 0 bases, leaving 13 bases between the germline ends. The CDR3 runs to 14 residues. Germline V lookup: CDR1 MNHEY, CDR2 SVGAGI. CDR3 sequence reads: CASGASSYQETQYF. The CDR3 nucleotides are TGTGCCAGCGGGGCTAGTTCTTACCAAGAGACCCAGTACTTC.

This rearrangement joins TRBV7-6 to TRBJ2-7; no clear D. CDR3 length: 15 residues. V shed 5 bases and J shed 1 base, with 15 bases lying between them. Germline values: CDR1 SGHVS, CDR2 FNYEAQ. The DNA of the CDR3 is TGTGCCAGCAGCCCCGGTTTTCTTCCGTCCTACGAGCAGTACTTC. Its translation is CASSPGFLPSYEQYF.

V is TRBV12-5 and J is TRBJ2-1, with D possibly matching TRBD2 (7 bases). Germline V gene data show CDR1 as LGHNT and CDR2 as FRNRAP. The ends were cut back, 7 bases at V and 1 base at J, with 11 bases in the middle. The CDR3 contains 14 residues. CDR3 loop: CASEGGISYNEQFF. DNA of the CDR3: TGTGCTAGTGAGGGGGGGATTTCCTACAATGAGCAGTTCTTC.

The chain uses TRBV4-3 and TRBJ2-2; 7 bases map to TRBD2. The trim removed 0 bases at V and 4 bases at J, leaving 8 bases unmatched. Germline values: CDR1 LGHNA, CDR2 YSLEER. This CDR3 spans 17 amino acids. As DNA, the CDR3 is TGCGCCAGCAGCCAAGATAGGACTAGATGGGGCACCGGGGAGCTGTTTTTT. Amino acids: CASSQDRTRWGTGELFF.

J is TRBJ1-6 and V is TRBV28; 7 bases line up with TRBD1. Germline assignment: CDR1 MDHEN and CDR2 SYDVKM. This CDR3 spans 18 amino acids. Losses at the gene ends were 5 bases for V and 11 bases for J; bases not matched to a gene: 21. The CDR3 sequence: CASSPETGQIVLVTPLHF. The CDR3 DNA reads as TGTGCCAGCAGTCCAGAGACAGGGCAGATTGTATTGGTAACACCCCTCCACTTT. Looking up the rest from reference TRBV28 and TRBJ1-6 gives the full variable domain: DVKVTQSSRYLVKRTGEKVFLECVQDMDHENMFWYRQDPGLGLRLIYFSYDVKMKEKGDIPEGYSVSREKKERFSLILESASTNQTSMYLCASSPETGQIVLVTPLHFGNGTRLTVT.

This clone occurred once. The chain carries TRBV2 and TRBJ2-7, with a tentative D call TRBD1 (6 bases). Germline assignment: CDR1 SNHLY and CDR2 FYNNEI. Trimming shortened V by 6 bases and J by 4 bases, and 10 bases separated the two germline ends. The CDR3 runs 12 residues. The CDR3 reads CASSYTGYEQYF. The DNA of the CDR3 is TGTGCCAGCAGCTATACAGGGTACGAGCAGTACTTC.

The sample holds one count of this clone. The chain combines TRBV7-8 with TRBJ2-6, with 9 positions matching TRBD1. Germline assignment: CDR1 SGHVS and CDR2 FQNEAQ. With V trimmed by 5 bases and J by 3 bases, 8 bases remained unmatched. This CDR3 region has 17 residues. The CDR3: CASSPRTGEGGANVLTF. DNA for the CDR3: TGTGCCAGCAGCCCTCGGACAGGGGAGGGTGGGGCCAACGTCCTGACTTTC.

V usage is TRBV10-3 and J usage is TRBJ2-7; D may be TRBD1 (5 bases). The CDR3 loop spans 12 amino acids. Looked up from germline, CDR1 is ENHRY and CDR2 is SYGVKD. Trimming pared 6 bases from V and 4 bases from J, leaving 10 bases between. CDR3 nucleotides: TGTGCCATCAGGGTACAGGAATACGAGCAGTACTTC. Translating gives CAIRVQEYEQYF.

This clone was seen only a few times. CDR3 nucleotide sequence: TGCGCCAGCAGCCAAGGCAGGGAGGATGGCTACACCTTC. Translation: CASSQGREDGYTF. The chain links TRBV4-3 to TRBJ1-2; a possible D gene is TRBD1 (5 bases). The CDR3 spans 13 residues. The V gene's germline CDR1 is LGHNA and CDR2 YSLEER. V was shortened by 1 base and J by 6 bases, with 9 bases between the two germline ends.

The rearrangement uses TRBV19 and TRBJ2-7, with a tentative D call TRBD2 (5 bases). Trimming shortened V by 5 bases and J by 4 bases, and 15 bases separated the two germline ends. The CDR3 totals 14 residues. Germline V lookup: CDR1 LNHDA, CDR2 SQIVND (reference sequence). CDR3 residues: CASSQKLGRYEQYF. Written as DNA, the CDR3 is TGTGCCAGTAGTCAAAAACTAGGAAGATACGAGCAGTACTTC.

The gene calls are TRBV11-2 and TRBJ2-7; the D gene is possibly TRBD2 (7 bases). The CDR3 is 14 amino acids. Trimming shortened V by 1 base and J by 6 bases, and 13 bases separated the two germline ends. CDR1 is SGHAT, CDR2 FQNNGV, per germline. CDR3 sequence: CASSLGVGGREQYF. CDR3 DNA: TGTGCCAGCAGCTTAGGGGTGGGGGGGCGCGAGCAGTACTTC.

V usage is TRBV10-1 and J usage is TRBJ2-3; D possibly corresponds to TRBD2 (6 bases). With 10 bases removed from V and 6 bases from J, the gap between germline ends came to 20 bases. Germline assignment: CDR1 WNHNN and CDR2 SYGVQD (reference sequence). The CDR3 has 14 residues. CDR3 sequence: CAKRARISGDTQYF. The CDR3 nucleotides are TGCGCCAAGCGGGCCCGGATCTCTGGGGATACGCAGTATTTT.

The chain recombines TRBV5-1 with TRBJ2-5; weak D call: TRBD1 (7 bases). The J call may be faulty, since TRBJ2-7 better matches the DNA end. The CDR3 consists of 14 residues. CDR1 and CDR2 (germline): SGHRS, YFSETQ. The CDR3 DNA reads TGCGCCAGCACCATGGAGGGGGCTAGCTACGAGCAGTACTTC. It specifies CASTMEGASYEQYF.

Of note for this clone: The junction and the germline gene differ at one end; a read error may be behind it. The sample has other DNA sequences that encode this CDR3 too. V is TRBV4-2 and J is TRBJ2-7, with 15 bases matching TRBD2. Germline-derived CDR1 and CDR2 are LGHNA and YNFKEQ. The CDR3 runs 15 residues. The CDR3 sequence is CASSGTSGGSYEQYF. The CDR3 nucleotides read TGTGCTAGCAGCGGGACTAGCGGGGGGTCCTACGAGCAGTACTTC.

The chain is built from TRBV18 and TRBJ1-4; 9 positions match TRBD1. The germline V gene encodes CDR1 KGHSH and CDR2 LQKENI. The CDR3 length is 16 residues. Trimming cost V 3 bases and J 0 bases; bases outside gene matches: 2. The CDR3 nucleotides are TGTGCCAGCTCACCGGGACAGGGCGCAACTAATGAAAAACTGTTTTTT. Protein sequence: CASSPGQGATNEKLFF.

This chain joins TRBV28 and TRBJ2-7, with 8 bases aligning to TRBD1. Losses at the gene ends were 4 bases for V and 0 bases for J; bases not matched to a gene: 2. CDR1 and CDR2 from the germline V gene are MDHEN and SYDVKM. This CDR3 comprises 14 residues. CDR3 nucleotides: TGTGCCAGCAGTTGGACAGGGCACTCCTACGAGCAGTACTTC. Protein sequence: CASSWTGHSYEQYF.

This clone came up a few times. This chain links TRBV7-9 with TRBJ2-5; TRBD1 agrees at 9 bases. Germline CDR1 and CDR2: SEHNR and FQNEAQ (reference sequence). The CDR3 spans 15 residues. V was pared by 5 bases and J by 5 bases, with 9 bases of the junction left unmatched. CDR3: CASSPGQGGIETQYF. CDR3 in DNA: TGTGCCAGCAGCCCGGGACAGGGTGGTATCGAGACCCAGTACTTC.

The chain recombines TRBV5-1 with TRBJ2-7; TRBD2 is a possible D gene (5 bases). In germline, CDR1 is SGHRS, CDR2 YFSETQ. This CDR3 has 14 residues. V was shortened by 4 bases and J by 6 bases, with 17 bases between the two germline ends. CDR3 coding DNA: TGCGCCAGCAGCCCTATCCTAGCCGGTGGCGAGCAGTACTTC. Translation: CASSPILAGGEQYF.